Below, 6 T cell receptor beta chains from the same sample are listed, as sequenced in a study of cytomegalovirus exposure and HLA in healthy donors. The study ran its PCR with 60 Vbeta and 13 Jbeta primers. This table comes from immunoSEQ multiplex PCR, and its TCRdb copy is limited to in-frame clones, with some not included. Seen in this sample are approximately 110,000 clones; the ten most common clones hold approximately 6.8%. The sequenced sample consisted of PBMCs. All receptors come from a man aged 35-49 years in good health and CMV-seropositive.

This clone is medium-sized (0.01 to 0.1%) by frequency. CDR3 loop: CASSSRTPGQGVVKLFF. The DNA of the CDR3 is TGTGCCAGTAGTTCCCGAACCCCGGGACAGGGGGTCGTAAAACTGTTTTTT. The rearrangement uses TRBV19 and TRBJ1-4, with TRBD1 identical over 11 bases. Trimming removed 5 bases from V and 10 bases from J; junction bases left unmatched: 15. The length of the CDR3 is 17 residues. Germline V gives CDR1 LNHDA, CDR2 SQIVND (reference sequence).

The DNA of the CDR3 is TGCGCCAGCAGTTCCGACGGAGGCAATCAGCCCCAGCATTTT. This translates into CASSSDGGNQPQHF. The chain is built from TRBV5-1 and TRBJ1-5; D is uncertain. V dropped 5 bases and J dropped 2 bases, with 11 bases sitting between them. Germline assignment: CDR1 SGHRS and CDR2 YFSETQ. This CDR3 spans 14 amino acids. The full variable domain, its missing parts supplied by reference TRBV5-1 and TRBJ1-5, is KAGVTQTPRYLIKTRGQQVTLSCSPISGHRSVSWYQQTPGQGLQFLFEYFSETQRNKGNFPGRFSGRQFSNSRSEMNVSTLELGDSALYLCASSSDGGNQPQHFGDGTRLSIL.

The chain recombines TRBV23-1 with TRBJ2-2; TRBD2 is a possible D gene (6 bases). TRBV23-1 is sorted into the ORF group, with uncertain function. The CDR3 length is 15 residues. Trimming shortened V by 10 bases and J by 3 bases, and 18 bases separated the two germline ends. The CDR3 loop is CATLALAEDTGELFF. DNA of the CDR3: TGCGCCACTTTGGCATTAGCGGAAGACACCGGGGAGCTGTTTTTT.

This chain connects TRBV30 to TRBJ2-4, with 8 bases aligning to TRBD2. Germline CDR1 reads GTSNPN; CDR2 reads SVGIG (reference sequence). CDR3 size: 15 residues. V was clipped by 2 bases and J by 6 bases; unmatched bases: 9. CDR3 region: CAWSTGSGKINIQYF. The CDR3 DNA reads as TGTGCCTGGAGTACTGGTAGCGGGAAAATAAACATTCAGTACTTC.

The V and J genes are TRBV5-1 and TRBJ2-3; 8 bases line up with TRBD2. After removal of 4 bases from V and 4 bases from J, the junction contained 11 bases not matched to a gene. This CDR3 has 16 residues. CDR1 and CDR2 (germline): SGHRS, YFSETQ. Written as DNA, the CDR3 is TGCGCCAGCAGCCCCCACCTCAGCGGGAGCCCAGATACGCAGTATTTT. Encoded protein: CASSPHLSGSPDTQYF.

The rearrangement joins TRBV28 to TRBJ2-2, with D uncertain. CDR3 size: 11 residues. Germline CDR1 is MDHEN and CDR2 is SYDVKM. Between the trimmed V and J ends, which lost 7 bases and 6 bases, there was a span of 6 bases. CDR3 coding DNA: TGTGCCAGCAAAAGCCCCGGGGAGCTGTTTTTT. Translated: CASKSPGELFF.